The text below deals with one TCR beta chain. Antigen specificity is unknown. These data belong to a study of T-cell memory formation after mild COVID-19. Regarding the study as a whole: That cross-reactive memory joined was suggested by some responding clones appearing in pre-infection memory. Most CD4+ clones that shrank were in CM and EM, while CD8+ ones turned up in EMRA.

5'RACE primed from the constant segment yielded TCR alpha and TCR beta cDNA libraries bearing sample barcodes and UMIs. Each CDR3 protein gets one entry after TCRdb re-called the 5' RACE reads with MiXCR. The sample includes around 300,000 distinct CDR3 sequences, around 19% of them seen just once. The CDR3 consists of 15 residues. V gave up 1 base and J gave up 5 bases, with 12 bases separating them. Germline V lookup: CDR1 MNHNY, CDR2 SVGAGI (reference sequence). This chain connects TRBV6-6 to TRBJ2-1; the D is unclear. The sample consisted of PBMCs or a T cell subset sorted from them (not recorded which). This receptor was obtained from a man between 18 and 35 years old who had mild COVID-19 (a few samples of this study predate the infection). Cell type and time point are not known. CDR3 region: CASSYLAWSNNEQFF. As DNA, the CDR3 is TGTGCCAGCAGTTACTTGGCCTGGAGCAACAATGAGCAGTTCTTC.